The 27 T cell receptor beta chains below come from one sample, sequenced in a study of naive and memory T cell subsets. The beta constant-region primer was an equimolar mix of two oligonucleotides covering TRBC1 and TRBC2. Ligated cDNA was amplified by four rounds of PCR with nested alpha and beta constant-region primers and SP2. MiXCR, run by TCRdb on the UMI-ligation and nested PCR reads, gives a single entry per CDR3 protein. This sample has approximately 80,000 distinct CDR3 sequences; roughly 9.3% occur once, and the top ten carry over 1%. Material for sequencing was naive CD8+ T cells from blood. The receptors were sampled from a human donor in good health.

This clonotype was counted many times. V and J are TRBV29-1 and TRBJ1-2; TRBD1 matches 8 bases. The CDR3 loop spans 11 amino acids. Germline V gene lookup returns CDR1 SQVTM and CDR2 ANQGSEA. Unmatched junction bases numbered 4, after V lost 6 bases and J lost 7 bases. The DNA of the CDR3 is TGCAGCGTCGCGGACAGGGTTGGCTACACCTTC. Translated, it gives CSVADRVGYTF.

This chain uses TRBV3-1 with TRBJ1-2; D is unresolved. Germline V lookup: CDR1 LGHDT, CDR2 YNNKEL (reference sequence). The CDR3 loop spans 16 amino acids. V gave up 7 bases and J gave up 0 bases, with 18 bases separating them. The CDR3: CASIPRSHGPNYGYTF. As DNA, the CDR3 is TGTGCCAGCATCCCACGGTCACACGGTCCTAACTATGGCTACACCTTC.

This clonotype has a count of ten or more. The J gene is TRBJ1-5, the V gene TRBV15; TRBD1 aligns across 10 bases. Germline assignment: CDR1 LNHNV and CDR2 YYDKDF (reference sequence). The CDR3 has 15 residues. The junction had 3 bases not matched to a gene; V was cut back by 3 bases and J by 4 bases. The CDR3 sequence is CATSRRQGANQPQHF. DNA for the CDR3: TGTGCCACCAGCAGGCGACAGGGGGCTAATCAGCCCCAGCATTTT.

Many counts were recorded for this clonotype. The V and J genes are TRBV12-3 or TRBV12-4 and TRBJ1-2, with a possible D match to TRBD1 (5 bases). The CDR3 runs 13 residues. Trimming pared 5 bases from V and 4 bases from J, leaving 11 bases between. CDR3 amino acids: CASSHDSLYGYTF. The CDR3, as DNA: TGTGCCAGCAGTCACGACAGCCTCTATGGCTACACCTTC.

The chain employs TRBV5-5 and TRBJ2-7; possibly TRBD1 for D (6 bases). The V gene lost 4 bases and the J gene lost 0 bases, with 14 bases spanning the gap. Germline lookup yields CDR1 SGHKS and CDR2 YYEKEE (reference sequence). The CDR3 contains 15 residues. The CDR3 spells CASSQDRSSSYEQYF. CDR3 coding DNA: TGTGCCAGCAGCCAAGACAGGAGTAGCTCCTACGAGCAGTACTTC. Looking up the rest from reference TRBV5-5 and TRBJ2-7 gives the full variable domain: DAGVTQSPTHLIKTRGQQVTLRCSPISGHKSVSWYQQVLGQGPQFIFQYYEKEERGRGNFPDRFSARQFPNYSSELNVNALLLGDSALYLCASSQDRSSSYEQYFGPGTRLTVT.

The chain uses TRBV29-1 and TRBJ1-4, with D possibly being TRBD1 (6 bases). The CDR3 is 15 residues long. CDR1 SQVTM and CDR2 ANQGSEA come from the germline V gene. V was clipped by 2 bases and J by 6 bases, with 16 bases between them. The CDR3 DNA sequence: TGCAGCGTTGAATTTGTGGGGGGCACGGATGAAAAACTGTTTTTT. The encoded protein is CSVEFVGGTDEKLFF. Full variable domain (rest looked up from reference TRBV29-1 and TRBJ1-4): SAVISQKPSRDICQRGTSLTIQCQVDSQVTMMFWYRQQPGQSLTLIATANQGSEATYESGFVIDKFPISRPNLTFSTLTVSNMSPEDSSIYLCSVEFVGGTDEKLFFGSGTQLSVL.

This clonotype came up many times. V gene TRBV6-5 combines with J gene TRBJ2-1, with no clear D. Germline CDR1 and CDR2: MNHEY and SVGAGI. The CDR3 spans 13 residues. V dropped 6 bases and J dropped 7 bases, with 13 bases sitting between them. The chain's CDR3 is CASSGPLLNEQFF. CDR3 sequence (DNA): TGTGCCAGCAGCGGGCCCTTGCTGAATGAGCAGTTCTTC.

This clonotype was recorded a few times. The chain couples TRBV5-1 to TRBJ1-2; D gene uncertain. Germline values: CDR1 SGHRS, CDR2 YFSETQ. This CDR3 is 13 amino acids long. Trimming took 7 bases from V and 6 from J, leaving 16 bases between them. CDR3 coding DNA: TGCGCCAGCCGGCGACCCAGTCAAGATGGCTACACCTTC. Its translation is CASRRPSQDGYTF. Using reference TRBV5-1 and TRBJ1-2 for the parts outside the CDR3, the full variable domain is KAGVTQTPRYLIKTRGQQVTLSCSPISGHRSVSWYQQTPGQGLQFLFEYFSETQRNKGNFPGRFSGRQFSNSRSEMNVSTLELGDSALYLCASRRPSQDGYTFGSGTRLTVV.

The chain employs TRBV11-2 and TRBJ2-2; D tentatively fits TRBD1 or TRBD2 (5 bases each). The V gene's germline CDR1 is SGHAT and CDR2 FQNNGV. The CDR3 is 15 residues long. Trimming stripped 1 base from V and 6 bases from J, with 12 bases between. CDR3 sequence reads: CASSLAGRGSGELFF. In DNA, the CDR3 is TGTGCCAGCAGCTTAGCGGGTCGGGGCTCCGGGGAGCTGTTTTTT.

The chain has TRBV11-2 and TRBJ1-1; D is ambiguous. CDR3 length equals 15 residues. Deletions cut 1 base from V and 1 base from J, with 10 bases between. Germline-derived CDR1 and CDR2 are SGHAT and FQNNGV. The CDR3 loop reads CASSLGWSGNTEAFF. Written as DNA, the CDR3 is TGTGCCAGCAGCTTAGGTTGGTCAGGGAACACTGAAGCTTTCTTT.

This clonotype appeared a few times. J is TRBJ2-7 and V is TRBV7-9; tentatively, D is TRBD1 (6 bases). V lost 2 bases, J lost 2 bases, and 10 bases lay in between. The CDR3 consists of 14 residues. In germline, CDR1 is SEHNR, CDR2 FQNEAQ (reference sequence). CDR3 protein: CASSLIGQTYEQYF. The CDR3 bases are TGTGCCAGCAGCTTAATAGGACAGACCTACGAGCAGTACTTC.

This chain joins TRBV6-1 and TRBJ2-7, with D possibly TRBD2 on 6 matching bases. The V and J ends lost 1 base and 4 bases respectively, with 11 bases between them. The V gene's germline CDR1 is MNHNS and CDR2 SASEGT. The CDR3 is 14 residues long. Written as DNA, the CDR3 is TGTGCCAGCAGTGAAGGACACCGGGGGTACGAGCAGTACTTC. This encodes CASSEGHRGYEQYF.

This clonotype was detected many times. The CDR3, as DNA: TGCGCCAGCAGCTTGGACGGACTAGCCGGGGAGCTGTTTTTT. As protein: CASSLDGLAGELFF. The chain links TRBV5-1 to TRBJ2-2, with 7 nucleotides matching TRBD2. V lost 0 bases and J lost 6; bases outside the gene matches: 2. Germline CDR1 reads SGHRS; CDR2 reads YFSETQ. The CDR3 has 14 amino acids.

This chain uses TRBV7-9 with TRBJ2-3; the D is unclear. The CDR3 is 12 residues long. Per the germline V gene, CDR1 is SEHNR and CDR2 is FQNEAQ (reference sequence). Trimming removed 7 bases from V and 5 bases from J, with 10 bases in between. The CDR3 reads CASTDRRDTQYF. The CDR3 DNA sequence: TGTGCCAGCACCGATCGGAGAGATACGCAGTATTTT.

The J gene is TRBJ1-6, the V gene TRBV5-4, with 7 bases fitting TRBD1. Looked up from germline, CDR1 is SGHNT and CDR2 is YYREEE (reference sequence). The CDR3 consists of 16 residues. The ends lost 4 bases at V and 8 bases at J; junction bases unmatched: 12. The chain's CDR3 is CASSLKTGRGDSPLHF. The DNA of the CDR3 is TGTGCCAGCAGCCTCAAGACAGGGCGCGGAGATTCACCCCTCCACTTT. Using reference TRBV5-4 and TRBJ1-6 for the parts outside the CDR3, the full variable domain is ETGVTQSPTHLIKTRGQQVTLRCSSQSGHNTVSWYQQALGQGPQFIFQYYREEENGRGNFPPRFSGLQFPNYSSELNVNALELDDSALYLCASSLKTGRGDSPLHFGNGTRLTVT.

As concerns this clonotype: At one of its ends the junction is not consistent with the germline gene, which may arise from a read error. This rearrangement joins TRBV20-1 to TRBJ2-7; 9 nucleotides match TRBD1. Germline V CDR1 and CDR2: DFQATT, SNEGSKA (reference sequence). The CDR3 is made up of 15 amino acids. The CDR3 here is CSAAPSGTGSFEQYF. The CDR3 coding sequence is TGCAGTGCGGCCCCCTCCGGGACAGGGTCCTTCGAGCAGTACTTC.

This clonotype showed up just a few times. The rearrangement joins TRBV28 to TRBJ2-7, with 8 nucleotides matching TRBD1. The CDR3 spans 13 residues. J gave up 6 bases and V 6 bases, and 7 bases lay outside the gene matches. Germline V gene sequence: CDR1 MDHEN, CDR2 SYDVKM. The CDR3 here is CASRPRTGSEQYF. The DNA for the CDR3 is TGTGCCAGCAGGCCCCGGACAGGGAGCGAGCAGTACTTC.

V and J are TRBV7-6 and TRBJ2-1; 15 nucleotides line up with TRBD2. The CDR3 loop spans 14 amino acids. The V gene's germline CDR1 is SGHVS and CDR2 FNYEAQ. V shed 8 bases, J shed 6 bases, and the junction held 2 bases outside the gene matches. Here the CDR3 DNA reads TGTGCCAGCGGACTAGCGGGAGGGATCAATGAGCAGTTCTTC. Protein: CASGLAGGINEQFF. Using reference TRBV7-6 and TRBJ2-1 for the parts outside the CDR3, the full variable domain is GAGVSQSPRYKVTKRGQDVALRCDPISGHVSLYWYRQALGQGPEFLTYFNYEAQQDKSGLPNDRFSAERPEGSISTLTIQRTEQRDSAMYRCASGLAGGINEQFFGPGTRLTVL.

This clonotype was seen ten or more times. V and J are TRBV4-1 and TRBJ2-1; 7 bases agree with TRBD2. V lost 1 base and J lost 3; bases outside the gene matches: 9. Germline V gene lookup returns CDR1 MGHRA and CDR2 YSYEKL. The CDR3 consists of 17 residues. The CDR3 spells CASSQVLRRGNYNEQFF. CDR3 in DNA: TGCGCCAGCAGCCAAGTTCTACGGCGGGGGAACTACAATGAGCAGTTCTTC.

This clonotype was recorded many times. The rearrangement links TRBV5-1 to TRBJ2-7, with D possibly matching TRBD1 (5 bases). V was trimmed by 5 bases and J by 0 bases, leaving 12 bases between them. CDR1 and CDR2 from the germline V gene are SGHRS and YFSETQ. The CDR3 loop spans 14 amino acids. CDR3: CASSYTGFSYEQYF. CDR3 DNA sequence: TGCGCCAGCAGTTATACAGGCTTCTCCTACGAGCAGTACTTC.

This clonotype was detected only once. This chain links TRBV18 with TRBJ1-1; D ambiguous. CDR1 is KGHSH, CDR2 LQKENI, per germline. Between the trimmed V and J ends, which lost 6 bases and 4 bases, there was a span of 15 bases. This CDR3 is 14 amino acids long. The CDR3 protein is CASSPGLGSTEAFF. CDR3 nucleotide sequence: TGTGCCAGCTCCCCCGGGTTGGGGTCCACTGAAGCTTTCTTT.

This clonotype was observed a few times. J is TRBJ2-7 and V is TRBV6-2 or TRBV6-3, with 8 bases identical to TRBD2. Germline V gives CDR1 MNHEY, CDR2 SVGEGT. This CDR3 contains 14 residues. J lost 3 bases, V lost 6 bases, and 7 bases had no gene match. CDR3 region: CASSGTRGDYEQYF. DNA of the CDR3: TGTGCCAGCAGCGGGACTAGGGGGGACTACGAGCAGTACTTC.

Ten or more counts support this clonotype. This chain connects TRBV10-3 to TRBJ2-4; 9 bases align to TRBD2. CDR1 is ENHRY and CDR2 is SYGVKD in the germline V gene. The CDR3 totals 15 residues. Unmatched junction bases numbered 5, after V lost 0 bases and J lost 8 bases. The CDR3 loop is CAISESASGNDIQYF. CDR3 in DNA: TGTGCCATCAGTGAGTCTGCTAGCGGGAATGACATTCAGTACTTC.

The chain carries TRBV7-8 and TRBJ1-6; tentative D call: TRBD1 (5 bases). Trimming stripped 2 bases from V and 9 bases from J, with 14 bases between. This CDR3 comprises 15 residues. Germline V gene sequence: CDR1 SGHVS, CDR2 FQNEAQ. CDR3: CASSLFSREGSPLHF. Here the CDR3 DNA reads TGTGCCAGCAGCTTATTTTCCAGGGAGGGTTCACCCCTCCACTTT.

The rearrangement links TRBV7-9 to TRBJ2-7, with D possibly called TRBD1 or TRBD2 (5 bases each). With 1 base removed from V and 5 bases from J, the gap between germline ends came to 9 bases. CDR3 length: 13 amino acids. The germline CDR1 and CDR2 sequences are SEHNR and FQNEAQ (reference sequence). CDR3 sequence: CASSLGLGDEQYF. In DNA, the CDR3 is TGTGCCAGCAGCTTAGGGCTGGGGGACGAGCAGTACTTC.

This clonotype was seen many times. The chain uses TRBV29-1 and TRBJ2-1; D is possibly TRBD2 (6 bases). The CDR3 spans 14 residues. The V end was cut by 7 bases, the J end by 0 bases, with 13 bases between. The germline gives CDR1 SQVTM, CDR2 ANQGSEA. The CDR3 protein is CSGRLGRSYNEQFF. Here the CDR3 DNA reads TGCAGCGGTCGACTAGGTCGCTCCTACAATGAGCAGTTCTTC.

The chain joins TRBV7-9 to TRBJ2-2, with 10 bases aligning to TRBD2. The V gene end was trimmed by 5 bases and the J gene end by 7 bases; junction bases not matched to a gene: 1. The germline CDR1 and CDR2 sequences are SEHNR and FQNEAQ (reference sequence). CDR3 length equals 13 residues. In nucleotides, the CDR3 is TGTGCCAGCAGCGGGACTAGCGTCGGGGAGCTGTTTTTT. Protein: CASSGTSVGELFF.